A selection of T cell receptor beta chains follows, all from one sample in a study of cytomegalovirus exposure and HLA in healthy donors. Assay: immunoSEQ multiplex PCR; the TCRdb copy retains only in-frame clones and omits some. The top ten clones hold roughly 7.4% of a sample with 150,000 to 200,000 clones, over 70% of them seen once. Sequencing was carried out using PBMCs. All receptors come from a male donor in good health and CMV-seropositive. CDR3s include the opening cysteine and the closing phenylalanine or tryptophan. Fields, in order: clone size, D gene, J gene, V gene, CDR3 DNA, CDR3 protein. A D gene is named only where the DNA matches it firmly. Part of the rows lack a size; the others show once, few, many or a class for expanded clones.

>once|.|TRBJ2-5|TRBV6-1
TGTGCCAGCAGTGAAATACCGGGGGTGGTAGGGGAGACCCAGTACTTC
CASSEIPGVVGETQYF
>.|.|TRBJ2-5|TRBV21-1
TGTGCCAGCAGCAGAAGACCGACTGGGGCCGGGGAGACCCAGTACTTC
CASSRRPTGAGETQYF
>.|TRBD1|TRBJ1-1|TRBV10-3
TGTGCCATCAGTGAGCCCCCGGGACAGGGTGAGACTGAAGCTTTCTTT
CAISEPPGQGETEAFF
>.|TRBD2|TRBJ2-7|TRBV11-2
TGTGCCAGCAGCTTAGAAGCGGGGGACTTCTACGAGCAGTACTTC
CASSLEAGDFYEQYF
>.|.|TRBJ2-1|TRBV18
TGTGCCAGCTCCCCTTCGTTAGGAGGGCTCAATGAGCAGTTCTTC
CASSPSLGGLNEQFF
>.|TRBD1|TRBJ1-1|TRBV4-1
TGCGCCAGCAGCCACAGGGGGGTGAACACTGAAGCTTTCTTT
CASSHRGVNTEAFF
>.|TRBD2|TRBJ2-3|TRBV11-2
TGTGCCAGCAGCTTGAATAGCGGGGGTTTGGATACGCAGTATTTT
CASSLNSGGLDTQYF
>.|.|TRBJ1-1|TRBV11-3
TGTGCCAGCAGCCTCCGTGGGAGGGAAACTGAAGCTTTCTTT
CASSLRGRETEAFF
>.|TRBD1|TRBJ2-2|TRBV9
TGTGCCAGCAGCGTAGTTGGACAGGGGACCCCCGGGGAGCTGTTTTTT
CASSVVGQGTPGELFF
>.|TRBD2|TRBJ2-7|TRBV19
TGTGCCAGTAGTCCGTTACTAGCGGGGGCCTCCTACGAGCAGTACTTC
CASSPLLAGASYEQYF
>.|TRBD1|TRBJ2-6|TRBV7-9
TGTGCCAGCAGCTCCAGGAGGACAGGGGCGGCTGGGGCCAACGTCCTGACTTTC
CASSSRRTGAAGANVLTF
>few|TRBD2|TRBJ2-7|TRBV30
TGTGCCTGGAGTCCGGTGGGAGGGCCCTACGAGCAGTACTTC
CAWSPVGGPYEQYF
>.|.|TRBJ1-1|TRBV13
TGTGCCAGCAGCTTTCTATATAGAGGTAACACTGAAGCTTTCTTT
CASSFLYRGNTEAFF
>once|TRBD2|TRBJ2-5|TRBV5-5
TGTGCCAGCAGCTTTTTACCGACTAGCGGGGACCCCTCGGGGAAGACCCAGTACTTC
CASSFLPTSGDPSGKTQYF
>.|.|TRBJ1-2|TRBV6-5
TGTGCCAGCAGTGAAGCCGGGTACGATGGCTACACCTTC
CASSEAGYDGYTF
>.|.|TRBJ1-6|TRBV15
TGTGCCACCAGCAGAGACCCGCTCCGGTACGGTAATTCACCCCTCCACTTT
CATSRDPLRYGNSPLHF
>.|TRBD1|TRBJ2-1|TRBV6-5
TGTGCCGTATCAGGGGGAAATGAGCAGTTCTTC
CAVSGGNEQFF
>.|.|TRBJ1-1|TRBV10-3
TGTGCCATCAACCAACAGGGCGTGGGGACTGAAGCTTTCTTT
CAINQQGVGTEAFF
>.|.|TRBJ1-2|TRBV6-6
TGTGCCAGCAGTTACTCGATAGGGCAGGGAAGCTTAGGCTACACCTTC
CASSYSIGQGSLGYTF
>few|.|TRBJ1-2|TRBV21-1
TGTGCCAGCAGGACAGGGGTAGTCACCTTC
CASRTGVVTF
>.|.|TRBJ2-7|TRBV30
TGTGCCTGGAGCAGGAGGAACTACGAGCAGTACTTC
CAWSRRNYEQYF
>.|.|TRBJ2-7|TRBV6-5
TGTGCCAGCAGTTACTTTCACCAGACTGGGGAGCAGTACTTC
CASSYFHQTGEQYF
>once|.|TRBJ2-5|TRBV9
TGTGCCAGCAGCGTCTCAGGGGTGAAGGAGACCCAGTACTTC
CASSVSGVKETQYF
>few|.|TRBJ1-5|TRBV4-1
TGCGCCAGCAGCCAAGCCCTTAATCAGCCCCAGCATTTT
CASSQALNQPQHF
>few|TRBD1|TRBJ1-1|TRBV27
TGTGCCAGCAGTTTGGGGCAGGGGGCATCAGCTTTCTTT
CASSLGQGASAFF
>.|TRBD1|TRBJ2-7|TRBV11-2
TGTGCCAGCAGCTCCGGACAGGGCCACTTCAACGAGCAGTACTTC
CASSSGQGHFNEQYF
>once|.|TRBJ2-7|TRBV6-5
TGTGCCAGCAGTTACCGGGGAACCCACTTCTACGAGCAGTACTTC
CASSYRGTHFYEQYF
>.|TRBD2|TRBJ2-1|TRBV7-3
TGTGCCAGCAGCTACCTTACTAGCGGGGCATACAATGAGCAGTTCTTC
CASSYLTSGAYNEQFF
>.|.|TRBJ1-6|TRBV11-2
TGTGCCAGCAGCTACCGGGGGGCGTTCAGTTCACCCCTCCACTTT
CASSYRGAFSSPLHF
>.|TRBD2|TRBJ2-5|TRBV18
TGTGCCAGCTCACCAGGGCGGGGGGGATGGGAGACCCAGTACTTC
CASSPGRGGWETQYF
>.|TRBD1|TRBJ1-5|TRBV4-1
TGCGCCAGCAGCCAACACAGGGGTCAGCCCCAGCATTTT
CASSQHRGQPQHF
>.|TRBD2|TRBJ2-5|TRBV30
TGTGCCTGGAGTGTCGGTAGCGGGGAAGAGACCCAGTACTTC
CAWSVGSGEETQYF
>once|.|TRBJ1-5|TRBV19
TGTGCCAGTAGTATCATCGGGGTCCCGAATCAGCCCCAGCATTTT
CASSIIGVPNQPQHF
>few|.|TRBJ1-6|TRBV7-8
TGTGCCAGCAGCTCCTCTATTTTCGTCTCCTATAATTCACCCCTCCACTTT
CASSSSIFVSYNSPLHF
>.|.|TRBJ1-1|TRBV6-1
TGTGCCAGCACACGGGAGGCTTTCTTT
CASTREAFF
>.|.|TRBJ1-1|TRBV5-1
TGCGCCAGCAGCGGCCTGAGCACGGGGAACACTGAAGCTTTCTTT
CASSGLSTGNTEAFF
>.|.|TRBJ1-2|TRBV19
TGTGCCAGTAGTATCTCGGGCTATGGCTACACCTTC
CASSISGYGYTF
>.|TRBD1|TRBJ1-2|TRBV5-4
TGTGCCAGCAGCTTGGGACGGACAGGGGATGGCTACACCTTC
CASSLGRTGDGYTF
>.|TRBD1|TRBJ1-1|TRBV6-5
TGTGCCAGCAGGGTGGACAGGGGCGATACTGAAGCTTTCTTT
CASRVDRGDTEAFF
>few|TRBD1|TRBJ1-1|TRBV2
TGTGCCAGCAGACCCCGGACAGGAGAGGGTGAAGCTTTCTTT
CASRPRTGEGEAFF
>.|TRBD1|TRBJ1-2|TRBV5-1
TGCGCCAGCAGCCCTAATCCGGGACAGGGGCGATATGGCTACACCTTC
CASSPNPGQGRYGYTF
>.|TRBD1|TRBJ1-5|TRBV2
TGTGCCAGTGGACAGGGTCCCTGGGCCCAGCATTTT
CASGQGPWAQHF
>few|TRBD1|TRBJ1-1|TRBV7-6
TGTGCCAGCAGCAGAGGGACAGGGGCAGCTTTCTTT
CASSRGTGAAFF
>.|TRBD2|TRBJ2-2|TRBV19
TGTGCCAGTAGAGGACTAGCCCAGAACACCGGGGAGCTGTTTTTT
CASRGLAQNTGELFF
>few|TRBD1|TRBJ1-4|TRBV6-1
TGTGCCAGCAGTGAATGGAGACCGGGACAGGGAGATGAAAAACTGTTTTTT
CASSEWRPGQGDEKLFF
>.|TRBD1|TRBJ1-1|TRBV5-1
TGCGCCAGCAAACTAGGACAGGCCCTCATGAACACTGAAGCTTTCTTT
CASKLGQALMNTEAFF
>.|TRBD1|TRBJ2-7|TRBV27
TGTGCCAGCAGTCCCCCGGGACAGGGTATCAACGAGCAGTACTTC
CASSPPGQGINEQYF